The 9 T cell receptor beta chains listed next were all sequenced from one sample in a study of early stage breast cancer tumors. TCRdb's table, derived via immunoSEQ multiplex PCR, lists solely in-frame clones and lacks some. Among some 35,000 clones, over 70% were seen once, and the ten largest hold approximately 7%. The specimen sequenced was blood. Every receptor here comes from a person aged 55 to 75 with breast cancer.

This clone was detected a few times. This chain uses TRBV5-6 with TRBJ1-1, with D hard to call. Per the germline V gene, CDR1 is SGHDT and CDR2 is YYEEEE. The V end lost 6 bases, the J end lost 5 bases, and 17 bases lay between the germline ends. This CDR3 has 14 residues. The CDR3: CASTFRGGRTEAFF. Here the CDR3 DNA reads TGTGCCAGCACATTCCGGGGAGGGCGTACTGAAGCTTTCTTT.

By frequency in the sample, this clone is medium-sized. V and J are TRBV5-5 and TRBJ1-1, with D perhaps matching TRBD1 (6 bases). Trimming took off 1 base at V and 4 bases at J, with 8 bases between the two ends. CDR1 is SGHKS, CDR2 YYEKEE, per germline (reference sequence). CDR3 size: 13 residues. In DNA form, the CDR3 reads TGTGCCAGCAGCTTGACAGGGCCCACTGAAGCTTTCTTT. It codes for CASSLTGPTEAFF.

V is TRBV30 and J is TRBJ2-5, with D maybe TRBD2 (5 bases). V was trimmed by 0 bases and J by 5 bases, leaving 10 bases between them. Germline V gives CDR1 GTSNPN, CDR2 SVGIG (reference sequence). The CDR3 spans 13 residues. The CDR3 reads CAWSVRLAETQYF. CDR3 in DNA: TGTGCCTGGAGTGTTCGGCTAGCCGAGACCCAGTACTTC.

The chain carries TRBV5-1 and TRBJ2-7, with 8 bases fitting TRBD1. Looked up from germline, CDR1 is SGHRS and CDR2 is YFSETQ. V lost 3 bases, J lost 4 bases, and 9 bases stayed unmatched. The CDR3 totals 15 residues. The CDR3 nucleotides are TGCGCCAGCAGCTGGGCGGACAGGGAGGAATACGAGCAGTACTTC. The encoded protein is CASSWADREEYEQYF.

The genes are TRBV27 and TRBJ2-1; the D is unclear. V was clipped by 8 bases and J by 5 bases, with 16 bases between them. This CDR3 comprises 14 residues. The germline V gene has CDR1 MNHEY and CDR2 SMNVEV (reference sequence). The CDR3 here is CASGLWWQDNEQFF. Written as DNA, the CDR3 is TGTGCCAGCGGGCTCTGGTGGCAGGACAATGAGCAGTTCTTC.

The V gene is TRBV5-8, the J gene TRBJ2-5, with a possible D match to TRBD1 (6 bases). Germline lookup yields CDR1 SGHTS and CDR2 YDEGEE. CDR3 size: 15 residues. The germline V and J ends were trimmed by 3 bases and 4 bases, with 16 bases remaining between them. As DNA, the CDR3 is TGTGCCAGCAGCTCACAGTCTACAGGGTTAGAGACCCAGTACTTC. Translated: CASSSQSTGLETQYF.

The chain carries TRBV6-1 and TRBJ2-2; D perhaps matches TRBD1 (6 bases). This CDR3 region has 13 residues. CDR1 and CDR2 from the germline V gene are MNHNS and SASEGT. V lost 8 bases and J 4 bases, leaving 11 bases between the germline ends. The CDR3 sequence: CASGAGVTGELFF. The DNA of the CDR3 is TGTGCCAGCGGGGCAGGGGTCACCGGGGAGCTGTTTTTT.

This chain links TRBV19 with TRBJ2-3; D gene uncertain. This CDR3 spans 13 amino acids. Trimming stripped 7 bases from V and 0 bases from J, with 8 bases between. Looked up from germline, CDR1 is LNHDA and CDR2 is SQIVND (reference sequence). CDR3 residues: CASKRSSTDTQYF. The DNA of the CDR3 is TGTGCCAGTAAACGGTCTAGCACAGATACGCAGTATTTT.

The genes are TRBV5-1 and TRBJ1-2, with 8 bases lining up with TRBD1. The CDR3 is 15 amino acids. CDR1 and CDR2 from the germline V gene are SGHRS and YFSETQ. The V segment lost 3 bases and the J segment 0 bases; nucleotides outside the gene matches: 4. The CDR3 protein is CASSSRDRSNYGYTF. In DNA form, the CDR3 reads TGCGCCAGCAGCTCACGGGACAGGTCTAACTATGGCTACACCTTC. The full variable domain, rest sourced from reference TRBV5-1 and TRBJ1-2, is KAGVTQTPRYLIKTRGQQVTLSCSPISGHRSVSWYQQTPGQGLQFLFEYFSETQRNKGNFPGRFSGRQFSNSRSEMNVSTLELGDSALYLCASSSRDRSNYGYTFGSGTRLTVV.